This entry lists 6 T cell receptor beta chains sequenced from one sample in a study of control samples from healthy donors and cancer patients. TCRdb's table, derived via immunoSEQ multiplex PCR, lists solely in-frame clones and lacks some. Of about 130,000 clones listed, just under 95% were seen once; the top ten hold 13% to 15%. The sequencing sample was made of PBMCs. These receptors all come from a man aged 55 to 70 with colorectal cancer.

The V gene is TRBV30, the J gene TRBJ1-1, with no clear D. CDR3 size: 13 residues. Germline V lookup: CDR1 GTSNPN, CDR2 SVGIG (reference sequence). V shed 3 bases and J shed 0 bases, with 8 bases lying between them. The CDR3: CAWRSHLNTEAFF. Here the CDR3 DNA reads TGTGCCTGGAGGAGTCATTTGAACACTGAAGCTTTCTTT. Complete variable domain (other parts from reference TRBV30 and TRBJ1-1): SQTIHQWPATLVQPVGSPLSLECTVEGTSNPNLYWYRQAAGRGLQLLFYSVGIGQISSEVPQNLSASRPQDRQFILSSKKLLLSDSGFYLCAWRSHLNTEAFFGQGTRLTVV.

The chain carries TRBV19 and TRBJ1-3; no clear D. The CDR3 consists of 13 residues. The V end lost 8 bases, the J end lost 2 bases, and 10 bases lay between the germline ends. Germline CDR1 reads LNHDA; CDR2 reads SQIVND (reference sequence). CDR3 protein: CASLRGAGNTIYF. In DNA form, the CDR3 reads TGTGCCAGTCTCCGGGGAGCTGGAAACACCATATATTTT.

This clone has just one count. The chain uses TRBV6-5 and TRBJ2-7; perhaps TRBD2 as D (7 bases). The germline V gene encodes CDR1 MNHEY and CDR2 SVGAGI. This CDR3 has 14 residues. V shed 6 bases and J shed 1 base, with 13 bases lying between them. The CDR3 region has the DNA TGTGCCAGCAGGGAGGGGGGGGTGTCCTACGAGCAGTACTTC. It translates to CASREGGVSYEQYF.

The V gene is TRBV7-2, the J gene TRBJ2-1; D unclear. The CDR3 spans 11 residues. In germline, CDR1 is SGHTA, CDR2 FQGNSA. V lost 0 bases and J 10 bases, leaving 4 bases between the germline ends. In DNA, the CDR3 is TGTGCCAGCAGCTTAGCGTGGGAGCAGTTCTTC. This encodes CASSLAWEQFF. The entire variable domain, with the rest obtained from reference TRBV7-2 and TRBJ2-1, is as follows: GAGVSQSPSNKVTEKGKDVELRCDPISGHTALYWYRQSLGQGLEFLIYFQGNSAPDKSGLPSDRFSAERTGGSVSTLTIQRTQQEDSAVYLCASSLAWEQFFGPGTRLTVL.

Only one count was recorded for this clone. The chain uses TRBV28 and TRBJ1-2; D perhaps matches TRBD1 (6 bases). CDR1 and CDR2 from the germline V gene are MDHEN and SYDVKM. The CDR3 runs to 15 residues. The V gene lost 3 bases and the J gene lost 0 bases, with 11 bases spanning the gap. The CDR3 nucleotides are TGTGCCAGCAGTTTGGGGCAGGGGACTAACTATGGCTACACCTTC. It encodes CASSLGQGTNYGYTF.

The V and J genes are TRBV10-3 and TRBJ1-2, with D maybe TRBD1 (6 bases). V lost 4 bases and J lost 4, with 13 bases in between. This CDR3 spans 14 amino acids. CDR1 ENHRY and CDR2 SYGVKD come from the germline V gene. CDR3: CAISVTGASYGYTF. The CDR3 region has the DNA TGTGCCATCAGTGTGACGGGGGCGAGCTATGGCTACACCTTC.